The next 18 T cell receptor beta chains were all read from a single sample in a study of somatic mutations in cytotoxic T cells in rheumatoid arthritis. Generated by immunoSEQ multiplex PCR, the TCRdb table keeps only in-frame clones and is missing some. Counted here are 11,000 or so clones, roughly 74% occurring once; the ten biggest clones make up around 10%. The sequencing sample was made of CD8+ T cells sorted from blood. All receptors come from a woman aged 35 to 49 in good health.

Only a few counts were recorded for this clone. The chain uses TRBV6-5 and TRBJ1-1, with 8 bases lining up with TRBD1. The ends lost 3 bases at V and 5 bases at J; junction bases unmatched: 8. Germline CDR1 and CDR2: MNHEY and SVGAGI. The CDR3 totals 15 residues. The CDR3 loop reads CASSYFQGARTEAFF. Here the CDR3 DNA reads TGTGCCAGCAGTTATTTTCAGGGGGCGCGGACTGAAGCTTTCTTT.

This chain uses TRBV15 with TRBJ1-4; 7 bases align to TRBD1. Germline V gene data show CDR1 as LNHNV and CDR2 as YYDKDF (reference sequence). The CDR3 is made up of 15 amino acids. V lost 5 bases, J lost 8 bases, and 11 bases stayed unmatched. The CDR3, as DNA: TGTGCCACCAGCGCAGCGGGACAGAGGAGGGAAAAACTGTTTTTT. Its protein product is CATSAAGQRREKLFF.

V is TRBV4-1 and J is TRBJ2-7, with D possibly TRBD2 on 6 matching bases. Germline lookup yields CDR1 MGHRA and CDR2 YSYEKL. V lost 1 base and J lost 5, with 12 bases in between. The CDR3 loop spans 14 amino acids. The CDR3 loop is CASSQVGGEDEQYF. In DNA form, the CDR3 reads TGCGCCAGCAGCCAAGTGGGGGGAGAGGACGAGCAGTACTTC.

This clone was observed a few times. DNA for the CDR3: TGTGCCAGCACCTACCGGGTGCCGGACAGGGGGCGCGGAAACACCATATATTTT. Protein sequence: CASTYRVPDRGRGNTIYF. The rearrangement uses TRBV27 and TRBJ1-3; TRBD1 matches 11 bases. Germline lookup yields CDR1 MNHEY and CDR2 SMNVEV (reference sequence). The J segment lost 4 bases and the V segment lost 7 bases, leaving 15 bases of the junction unmatched. The CDR3 contains 18 residues.

This chain uses TRBV11-2 with TRBJ2-1, with 8 bases identical to TRBD2. From germline, CDR1 is SGHAT and CDR2 FQNNGV. This CDR3 region has 15 residues. Unmatched junction bases numbered 5, after V lost 5 bases and J lost 2 bases. The CDR3 loop is CASSLTSGPYNEQFF. CDR3 DNA: TGTGCCAGCAGCCTTACTAGCGGCCCCTACAATGAGCAGTTCTTC.

This chain uses TRBV9 with TRBJ2-7, with 7 nucleotides matching TRBD1. The germline V gene encodes CDR1 SGDLS and CDR2 YYNGEE. The CDR3 sequence is 15 residues long. The V and J ends lost 4 bases and 3 bases, in that order; junction bases with no gene match: 10. In DNA form, the CDR3 reads TGTGCCAGCAGCCCTGAGGGACAGAGCTTCTACGAGCAGTACTTC. Encoded protein: CASSPEGQSFYEQYF.

The V call is TRBV10-2, the J call TRBJ2-3; D could derive from TRBD1 or TRBD2 (7 bases each). This CDR3 has 13 amino acids. The germline gives CDR1 WSHSY, CDR2 SAAADI. V lost 7 bases and J lost 4, with 12 bases in between. The CDR3 nucleotides are TGCGCCAGCAATCAGGGGGGGGCAGATACGCAGTATTTT. It translates to CASNQGGADTQYF.

This chain joins TRBV5-1 and TRBJ1-3; 7 bases align to TRBD1. Germline values: CDR1 SGHRS, CDR2 YFSETQ. V lost 4 bases, J lost 2 bases, and 12 bases stayed unmatched. The CDR3 sequence is 17 residues long. The CDR3 bases are TGCGCCAGCAGCCCAGATCGGACAGGTTTCGCTGGAAACACCATATATTTT. This gives the protein CASSPDRTGFAGNTIYF. The whole variable domain, filled in from reference TRBV5-1 and TRBJ1-3, reads KAGVTQTPRYLIKTRGQQVTLSCSPISGHRSVSWYQQTPGQGLQFLFEYFSETQRNKGNFPGRFSGRQFSNSRSEMNVSTLELGDSALYLCASSPDRTGFAGNTIYFGEGSWLTVV.

The chain carries TRBV5-4 and TRBJ2-1, with 7 positions matching TRBD1. The V gene end was trimmed by 1 base and the J gene end by 10 bases; junction bases not matched to a gene: 8. Germline V gene lookup returns CDR1 SGHNT and CDR2 YYREEE (reference sequence). This CDR3 is built from 14 residues. CDR3 in DNA: TGTGCCAGCAGCTTGAGACAGGGTATTAGCGAGCAGTTCTTC. It encodes CASSLRQGISEQFF. Looking up the rest from reference TRBV5-4 and TRBJ2-1 gives the full variable domain: ETGVTQSPTHLIKTRGQQVTLRCSSQSGHNTVSWYQQALGQGPQFIFQYYREEENGRGNFPPRFSGLQFPNYSSELNVNALELDDSALYLCASSLRQGISEQFFGPGTRLTVL.

In nucleotides, the CDR3 is TGTGCCAGCAGTGACTGGTGGGAGGACTATGGCTACACCTTC. It yields the protein CASSDWWEDYGYTF. V is TRBV6-1 and J is TRBJ1-2; D is unclear. Looked up from germline, CDR1 is MNHNS and CDR2 is SASEGT. V gave up 3 bases and J gave up 3 bases, with 11 bases separating them. CDR3 size: 14 residues.

In this sample, this clone turned up a few times. This chain connects TRBV6-1 to TRBJ2-1; D call uncertain. From germline, CDR1 is MNHNS and CDR2 SASEGT. The CDR3 runs to 12 residues. The V and J ends lost 7 bases and 0 bases respectively, with 4 bases between them. In DNA, the CDR3 is TGTGCCAGCATGAGCTCCTACAATGAGCAGTTCTTC. This translates into CASMSSYNEQFF.

This clone was seen only a few times. The chain is built from TRBV28 and TRBJ2-7, with D perhaps matching TRBD1 or TRBD2 (6 bases each). The V and J ends lost 6 bases and 7 bases respectively, with 13 bases between them. The length of the CDR3 is 12 residues. CDR1 MDHEN and CDR2 SYDVKM come from the germline V gene. The CDR3, as DNA: TGTGCCAGCAGGGGGGGCCTCTATGAGCAGTACGTC. Translated: CASRGGLYEQYV.

The chain recombines TRBV27 with TRBJ2-1, with 11 nucleotides matching TRBD2. This CDR3 spans 15 amino acids. Per the germline V gene, CDR1 is MNHEY and CDR2 is SMNVEV (reference sequence). With 3 bases clipped from V and 7 bases from J, the junction kept 5 bases outside the gene matches. CDR3 nucleotides: TGTGCCAGCAGTTTGGGGACTAGCGGCAATAATGAGCAGTTCTTC. Translated: CASSLGTSGNNEQFF.

The chain couples TRBV7-8 to TRBJ1-6; 8 nucleotides match TRBD1. The V gene end was trimmed by 1 base and the J gene end by 9 bases; junction bases not matched to a gene: 8. CDR3 length: 16 amino acids. In germline, CDR1 is SGHVS, CDR2 FQNEAQ. The CDR3 DNA sequence: TGTGCCAGCAGCTTAGTATCGGGTACAGGGGGTTCACCCCTCCACTTT. Translation: CASSLVSGTGGSPLHF.

This clone was observed a single time. This chain joins TRBV4-2 and TRBJ2-1; TRBD1 might be the D (5 bases). Germline V lookup: CDR1 LGHNA, CDR2 YNFKEQ. The V gene lost 4 bases and the J gene lost 0 bases, with 13 bases spanning the gap. The length of the CDR3 is 16 residues. The CDR3: CASSPAGASSYNEQFF. The DNA for the CDR3 is TGTGCCAGCAGCCCCGCTGGGGCGAGCTCCTACAATGAGCAGTTCTTC.

The rearrangement joins TRBV7-3 to TRBJ1-3; D uncertain. CDR3 length equals 14 residues. CDR1 and CDR2 from the germline V gene are SGHTA and FQGTGA. V lost 3 bases and J lost 0, with 6 bases in between. The CDR3 sequence: CASSLSPSGNTIYF. The CDR3 nucleotides read TGTGCCAGCAGCTTGAGTCCCTCTGGAAACACCATATATTTT.

This clone was seen only once. This sequence joins TRBV4-3 and TRBJ1-4, with D unresolved. With 2 bases removed from V and 7 bases from J, the gap between germline ends came to 14 bases. The CDR3 is made up of 15 amino acids. Germline lookup yields CDR1 LGHNA and CDR2 YSLEER. CDR3: CASSQITNLGEKLFF. CDR3 nucleotide sequence: TGCGCCAGCAGCCAAATAACGAATCTTGGTGAAAAACTGTTTTTT.

This clone was seen a handful of times. This chain joins TRBV15 and TRBJ2-7; D possibly corresponds to TRBD2 (6 bases). V was clipped by 1 base and J by 0 bases, with 7 bases between them. The germline V gene has CDR1 LNHNV and CDR2 YYDKDF (reference sequence). This CDR3 region has 14 residues. The CDR3 here is CATSRASASYEQYF. CDR3 sequence (DNA): TGTGCCACCAGCAGAGCTAGCGCCTCCTACGAGCAGTACTTC.